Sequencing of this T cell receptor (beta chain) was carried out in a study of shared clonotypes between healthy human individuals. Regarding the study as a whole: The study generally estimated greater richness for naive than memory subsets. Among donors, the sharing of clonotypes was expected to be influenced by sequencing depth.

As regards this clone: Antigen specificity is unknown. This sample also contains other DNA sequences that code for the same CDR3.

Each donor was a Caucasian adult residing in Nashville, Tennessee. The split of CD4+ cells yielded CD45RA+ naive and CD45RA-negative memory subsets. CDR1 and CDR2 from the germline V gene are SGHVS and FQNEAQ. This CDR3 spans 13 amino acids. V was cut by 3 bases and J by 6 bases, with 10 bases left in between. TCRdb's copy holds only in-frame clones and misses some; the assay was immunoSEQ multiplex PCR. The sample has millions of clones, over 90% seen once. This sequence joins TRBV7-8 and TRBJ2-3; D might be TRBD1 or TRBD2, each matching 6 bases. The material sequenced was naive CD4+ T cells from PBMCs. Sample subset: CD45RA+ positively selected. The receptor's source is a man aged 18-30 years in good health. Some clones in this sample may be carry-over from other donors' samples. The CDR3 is CASSFTGADTQYF. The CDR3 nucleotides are TGTGCCAGCAGCTTTACGGGGGCCGATACGCAGTATTTT.